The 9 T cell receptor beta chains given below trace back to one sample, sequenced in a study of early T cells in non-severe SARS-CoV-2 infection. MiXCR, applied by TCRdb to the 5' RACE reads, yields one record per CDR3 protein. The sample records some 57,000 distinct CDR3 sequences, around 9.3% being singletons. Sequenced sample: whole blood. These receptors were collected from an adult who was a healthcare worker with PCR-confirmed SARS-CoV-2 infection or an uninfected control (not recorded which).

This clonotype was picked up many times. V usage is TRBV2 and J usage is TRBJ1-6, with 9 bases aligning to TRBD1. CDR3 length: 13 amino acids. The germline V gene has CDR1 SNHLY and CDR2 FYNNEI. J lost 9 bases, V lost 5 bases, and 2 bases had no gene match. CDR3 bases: TGTGCCAGCAGTAAGGACAGGGGTTCACCCCTCCACTTT. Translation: CASSKDRGSPLHF.

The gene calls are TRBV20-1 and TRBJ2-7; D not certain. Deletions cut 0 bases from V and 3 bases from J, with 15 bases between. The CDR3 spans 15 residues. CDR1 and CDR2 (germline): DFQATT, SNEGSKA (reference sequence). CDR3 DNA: TGCAGTGCTAGAGATGTGGCCTCTCGGATCTACGAGCAGTACTTC. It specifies CSARDVASRIYEQYF.

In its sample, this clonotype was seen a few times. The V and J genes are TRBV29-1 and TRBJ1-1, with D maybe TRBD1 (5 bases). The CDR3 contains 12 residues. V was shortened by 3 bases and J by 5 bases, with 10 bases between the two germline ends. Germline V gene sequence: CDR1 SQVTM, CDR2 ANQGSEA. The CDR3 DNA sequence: TGCAGCGTTGATCAGGGTTATACTGAAGCTTTCTTT. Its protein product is CSVDQGYTEAFF. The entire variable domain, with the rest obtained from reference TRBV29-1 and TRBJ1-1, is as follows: SAVISQKPSRDICQRGTSLTIQCQVDSQVTMMFWYRQQPGQSLTLIATANQGSEATYESGFVIDKFPISRPNLTFSTLTVSNMSPEDSSIYLCSVDQGYTEAFFGQGTRLTVV.

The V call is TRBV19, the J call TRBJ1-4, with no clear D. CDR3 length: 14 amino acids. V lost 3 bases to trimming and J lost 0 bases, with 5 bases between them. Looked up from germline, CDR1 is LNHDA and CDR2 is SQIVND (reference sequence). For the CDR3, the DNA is TGTGCCAGTAGTATGGGGACAACTAATGAAAAACTGTTTTTT. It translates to CASSMGTTNEKLFF.

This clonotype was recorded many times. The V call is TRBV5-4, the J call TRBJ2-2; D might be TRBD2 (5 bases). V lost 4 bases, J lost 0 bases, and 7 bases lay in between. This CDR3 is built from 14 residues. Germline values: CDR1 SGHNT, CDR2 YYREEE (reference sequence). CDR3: CASSRTANTGELFF. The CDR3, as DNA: TGTGCCAGCAGCCGGACTGCGAACACCGGGGAGCTGTTTTTT.

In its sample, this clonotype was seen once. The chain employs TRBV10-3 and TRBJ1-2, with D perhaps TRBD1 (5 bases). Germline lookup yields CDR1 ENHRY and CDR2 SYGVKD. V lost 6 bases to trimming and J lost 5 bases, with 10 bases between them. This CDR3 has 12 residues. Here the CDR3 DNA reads TGTGCCATCAGACAGACAGCTTATGGCTACACCTTC. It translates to CAIRQTAYGYTF.

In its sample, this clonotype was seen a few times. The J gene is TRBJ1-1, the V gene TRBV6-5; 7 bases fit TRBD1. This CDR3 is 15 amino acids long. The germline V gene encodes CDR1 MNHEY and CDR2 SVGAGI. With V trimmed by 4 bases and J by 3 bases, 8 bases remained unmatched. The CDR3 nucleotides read TGTGCCAGCAGTTCCGCGACAGGGATGGACACTGAAGCTTTCTTT. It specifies CASSSATGMDTEAFF.

CDR3 DNA sequence: TGCAGTGCTAGCTCTACGGGGGGACAGCAAGAGACCCAGTACTTC. It yields the protein CSASSTGGQQETQYF. The chain carries TRBV20-1 and TRBJ2-5, with D possibly being TRBD1 or TRBD2 (7 bases each). The CDR3 length is 15 residues. The germline V gene encodes CDR1 DFQATT and CDR2 SNEGSKA (reference sequence). V gave up 3 bases and J gave up 2 bases, with 16 bases separating them.

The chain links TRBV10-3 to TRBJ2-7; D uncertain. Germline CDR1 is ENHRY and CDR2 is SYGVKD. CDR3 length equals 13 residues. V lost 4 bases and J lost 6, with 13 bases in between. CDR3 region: CAISAFDVSEQYF. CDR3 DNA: TGTGCCATCAGTGCGTTCGATGTTTCCGAGCAGTACTTC.